This TCR beta chain was identified during a study of blood T cell repertoires in COVID-19 (TCRdb year 2020). General notes on the study: The collaborator samples originated in the United States, Italy and Spain and spanned the acute and convalescent phases of COVID-19. The prospective study material was composed of cDNA or gDNA derived from T cells, B-cell-depleted T cells, or PBMCs. Subjects who had been exposed to COVID-19, were actively infected with it, or had recovered from it provided the deeply sampled blood TCRbeta repertoires that made up the dataset. The repertoires were made available in a free public database intended to serve as a resource for research on the immune response to SARS-CoV-2. Samples came from the ongoing ImmuneRACE study (first 160 participants) plus 1,254 subjects from 6 global collaborators. A de-identified subject ID, COVID-19 status, age in years and sex were almost always included in the sample metadata. HLA class I and class II types, where available, came from metadata supplied by the sample provider rather than from assay-based typing.

Taken from the germline V gene, the CDR1 and CDR2 loops are MNHEY and SVGAGI. The CDR3 covers 15 residues, taking in both the cysteine and the phenylalanine. Only the CDR3 region is kept as DNA, spanning 45 bases read in frame from base 1. The V end gives up 6 bases and the J end 5 bases, leaving 10 bases in the junction not matched to a gene. TCRbeta CDR3 regions were amplified from genomic DNA using the immunoSEQ Assay, a bias-controlled multiplex PCR. Regarding the original processing steps: Within the assay, amplification of reference gene primers was used to estimate how many nucleated cells each sample contained. Sequence reads were collapsed and filtered to measure the absolute abundance of every unique TCRbeta CDR3 rearrangement. For each sample, productive Simpson clonality was calculated by taking the square root of Simpson's diversity index across productive rearrangements. TCRdb limited this immuneACCESS table to in-frame rearrangements with V and J called. A share of clones is missing; checked studies link under half to unresolved V genes, and the rest is unexplained. That table is the source of V, J and clone size, and D and trimming were worked out from the DNA. For this sample the table gives hundreds of thousands of clones, of which roughly 85% were detected only once. The biggest ten clones account for 2.2% of the sample.

Enrolling through a virtual design, the prospective study's participants ranged in age from roughly 18 to 90 years and lived across roughly 23 United States geographic areas. To assign participants to cohorts, the prospective study relied on clinical history that participants themselves reported in a screening survey and a study questionnaire. Recovered participants in ImmuneRACE Cohort 3 were defined as having two consecutive negative NP/OP PCR tests, clearance from a healthcare professional, or resolution of symptoms. Each participant in the prospective study had whole blood, serum and a nasopharyngeal or oropharyngeal swab collected by mobile phlebotomists. Participants in the prospective study had the option to provide additional blood draws and questionnaires over a roughly two-month period. Before DNA extraction, blood samples from the prospective study were shipped at room temperature or frozen.

Comments on this clone: The specificity of this receptor is unknown. Base-call qualities are not available, and no considerably larger clone is one nucleotide away.

Broader findings and caveats from the paper: The quantity of clinical and demographic metadata differed by source and by participant and was supplied without curation.

Source material: PBMCs or T cells enriched from blood (not recorded which). The receptor was isolated from a man aged 25-45 years who had recovered from COVID-19. The chain uses TRBV6-5 and TRBJ1-5, with 7 bases aligning to TRBD1. The CDR3 sequence is CASSPTGQAYQPQHF. The bases read TGTGCCAGCAGCCCGACCGGACAGGCATATCAGCCCCAGCATTTT.